This TCR beta chain was recorded in a study of blood T cell repertoires in COVID-19. About the research overall: Italy, Spain and the United States were the sources of the convalescent and acute COVID-19 samples. In each case, the material was cDNA or gDNA derived from T cells, B-cell-depleted T cells, or PBMCs.

Per the germline V gene, CDR1 is MDHEN and CDR2 is SYDVKM. This CDR3 contains 14 residues. V shed 6 bases and J shed 4 bases, with 15 bases lying between them. Per the authors' pipeline: Amplification from reference gene primers served as the basis for estimated nucleated cell counts. Method: immunoSEQ multiplex PCR; TCRdb's copy keeps in-frame clones and lacks some. The V and J calls and the clone size are those of that table, but D and trimming were determined from the DNA. This sample has about 260,000 clones, with around 84% found just once. This TCR was recovered from a woman between 40 and 50 years old who had recovered from COVID-19. This chain connects TRBV28 to TRBJ1-2, with a tentative D call TRBD1 (6 bases). Sequencing input: peripheral blood. The CDR3 loop is CASRASTGFYGYTF. Written as DNA, the CDR3 is TGTGCCAGCAGAGCATCAACAGGGTTCTATGGCTACACCTTC.